This note documents a single TCR beta chain sequence. What antigen it recognizes has not been identified. No base quality values were provided; no much bigger clone lies one nucleotide off. This record comes from a study of OX40 agonist ivuxolimab in advanced cancers. Regarding the complete study: The costimulatory receptor OX40 (CD134) was targeted by ivuxolimab, a fully human IgG2 agonistic monoclonal antibody. Intravenous ivuxolimab was administered to patients every 2 weeks at six dose levels: 0.01, 0.1, 0.3, 1.5, 3 and 10 mg/kg. Of the approximately 50 patients in dose escalation, about 20 had hepatocellular carcinoma, roughly 15 had melanoma, 9 had renal cell carcinoma and 9 had head and neck cancer. A male proportion of 82.7% and a mean age of 60 years, ranging from roughly 23 to 90, were recorded for the dose-escalation cohort. Prior anti-PD-1, anti-PD-L1 or anti-CTLA-4 therapy was permitted, and about two fifths of dose-escalation patients had received checkpoint inhibitors. Three dose-escalation patients achieved partial responses, one with hepatocellular carcinoma and two with cutaneous melanoma. The point of sequencing TCRbeta in the periphery was to test whether ivuxolimab changed TCR sequence diversity and drove clonal T-cell expansion. The monotherapy dose-escalation portion (N of about 50 patients) of the phase I ivuxolimab trial is reported in the paper. Paper-wide results and their limitations: At doses from 0.1 to 3.0 mg/kg, clonal expansion was seen in both CD4+ and CD8+ blood T cells between baseline and week 6. The antigen specificity of the clonally expanded peripheral T cells was not determined. On average, CD8+ T cells showed more expanded clones than CD4+ T cells after ivuxolimab. In the 0.1-3.0 mg/kg groups, partial responders had among the lowest normalized peripheral clonal expansion, particularly in CD8+ T cells. Low levels of normalized T-cell clonal expansion were also seen in some nonresponding patients.

The V end loses 2 bases and the J end loses 5 bases, and a stretch of 13 bases separates them. The CDR3 runs 14 amino acids, cysteine and phenylalanine included. Of the read, only the CDR3 DNA is kept; its 42 bases are in frame from base 1. Taken from the germline V gene (reference sequence), the CDR1 and CDR2 loops are SGHKS and YYEKEE. For sequencing of the TCRbeta CDR3 region, genomic DNA was extracted from the sorted cells. TCRbeta CDR3 regions were sequenced using the immunoSEQ Assay. This is the immuneACCESS table as TCRdb keeps it, with only in-frame sequences that have V and J called. A part of the clones is gone; compared with another copy, unresolved V genes explain less than half, and the rest is unexplained. The sample includes 21,000 or so clones, with 80% to 90% observed a single time. Of the sample, about a quarter is held by the ten largest clones. Patients with autoimmune disease history or receiving systemic immunosuppression were excluded from the trial. Peripheral blood for TCR sequencing was collected from all dose cohorts at baseline, on cycle 4 day 1, and on cycle 7 day 1. The samples were taken from a phase I, first-in-human, multicenter, open-label dose-escalation trial of ivuxolimab. The trial enrolled adults with locally advanced or metastatic head and neck squamous cell, hepatocellular, melanoma or renal cell carcinoma. Before TCR sequencing, CD4+ T cells and CD8+ T cells from peripheral blood were sorted into separate populations.

The clonotype was recovered from an adult with an advanced solid tumor such as melanoma, head and neck, liver or kidney cancer. Sample: CD4+ or CD8+ T cells sorted from blood, taken in a trial of the OX40 agonist ivuxolimab. The rearranged segments are TRBV5-5 and TRBJ2-5, with the D gene call left open. The CDR3 here reads CASSFFDPGETQYF. In nucleotide form, the sequence is TGTGCCAGCAGCTTTTTCGATCCTGGGGAGACCCAGTACTTC.